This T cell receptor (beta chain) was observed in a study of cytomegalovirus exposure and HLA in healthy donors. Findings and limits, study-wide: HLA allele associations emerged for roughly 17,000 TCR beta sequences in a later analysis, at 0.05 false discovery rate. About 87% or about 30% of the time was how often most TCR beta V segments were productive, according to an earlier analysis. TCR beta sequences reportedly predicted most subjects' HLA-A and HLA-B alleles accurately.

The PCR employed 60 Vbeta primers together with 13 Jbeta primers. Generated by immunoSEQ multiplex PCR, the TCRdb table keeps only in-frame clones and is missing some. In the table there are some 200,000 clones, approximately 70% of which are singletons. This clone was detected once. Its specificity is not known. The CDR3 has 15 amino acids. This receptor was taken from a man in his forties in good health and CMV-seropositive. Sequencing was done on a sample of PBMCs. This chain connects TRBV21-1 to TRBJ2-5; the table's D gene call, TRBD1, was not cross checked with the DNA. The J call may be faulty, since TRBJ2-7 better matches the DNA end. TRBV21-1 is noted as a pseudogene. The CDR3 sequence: CASSKRGTGTYEQYF. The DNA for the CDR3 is TGTGCCAGCAGCAAACGAGGGACAGGGACCTACGAGCAGTACTTC.